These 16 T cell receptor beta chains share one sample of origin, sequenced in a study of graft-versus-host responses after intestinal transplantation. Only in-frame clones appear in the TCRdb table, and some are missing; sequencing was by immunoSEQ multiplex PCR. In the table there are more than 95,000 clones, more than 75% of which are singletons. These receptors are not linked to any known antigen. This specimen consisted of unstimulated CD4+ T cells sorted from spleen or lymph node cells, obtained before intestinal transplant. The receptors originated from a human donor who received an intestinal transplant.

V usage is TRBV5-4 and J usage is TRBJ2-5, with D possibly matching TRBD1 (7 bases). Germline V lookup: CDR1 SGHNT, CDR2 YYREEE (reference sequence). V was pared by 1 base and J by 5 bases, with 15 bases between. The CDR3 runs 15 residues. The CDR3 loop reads CASSLFLAGGETQYF. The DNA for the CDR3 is TGTGCCAGCAGCTTGTTCCTAGCAGGGGGGGAGACCCAGTACTTC.

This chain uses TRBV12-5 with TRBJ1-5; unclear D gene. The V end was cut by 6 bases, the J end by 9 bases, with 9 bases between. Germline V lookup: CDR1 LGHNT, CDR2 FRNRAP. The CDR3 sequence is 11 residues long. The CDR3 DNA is TGTGCTAGTGGGAACCGTTGGCCCCAGCATTTT. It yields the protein CASGNRWPQHF.

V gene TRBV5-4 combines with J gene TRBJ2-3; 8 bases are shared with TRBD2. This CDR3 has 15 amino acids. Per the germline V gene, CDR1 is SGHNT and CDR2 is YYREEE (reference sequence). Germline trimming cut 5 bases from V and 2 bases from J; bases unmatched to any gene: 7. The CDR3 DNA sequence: TGTGCCAGCAGGTACGAGCGGGAGATCACAGATACGCAGTATTTT. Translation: CASRYEREITDTQYF.

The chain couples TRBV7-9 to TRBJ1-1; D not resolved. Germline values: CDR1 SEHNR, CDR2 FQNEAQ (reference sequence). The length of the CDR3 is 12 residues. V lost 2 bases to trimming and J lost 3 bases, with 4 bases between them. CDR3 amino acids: CASSLSYTEAFF. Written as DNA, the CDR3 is TGTGCCAGCAGCTTATCATACACTGAAGCTTTCTTT.

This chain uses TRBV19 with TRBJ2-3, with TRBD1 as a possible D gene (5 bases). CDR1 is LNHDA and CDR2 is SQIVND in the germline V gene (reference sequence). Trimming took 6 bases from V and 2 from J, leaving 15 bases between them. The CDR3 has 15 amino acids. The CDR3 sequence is CASSRQSDFTDTQYF. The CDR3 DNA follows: TGTGCCAGTAGCCGACAGAGTGATTTCACAGATACGCAGTATTTT.

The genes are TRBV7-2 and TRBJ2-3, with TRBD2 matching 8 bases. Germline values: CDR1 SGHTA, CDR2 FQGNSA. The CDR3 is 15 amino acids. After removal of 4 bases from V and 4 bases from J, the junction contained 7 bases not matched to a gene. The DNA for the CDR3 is TGTGCCAGCAGCTACCTGGGACTAGAGGCAGATACGCAGTATTTT. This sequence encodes CASSYLGLEADTQYF.

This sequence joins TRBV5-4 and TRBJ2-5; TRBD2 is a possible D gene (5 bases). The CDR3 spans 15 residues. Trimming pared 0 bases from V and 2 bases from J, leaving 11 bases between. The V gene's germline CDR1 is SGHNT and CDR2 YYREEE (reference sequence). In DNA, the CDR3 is TGTGCCAGCAGCTTGGGAGGCAGAGGGCAAGAGACCCAGTACTTC. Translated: CASSLGGRGQETQYF.

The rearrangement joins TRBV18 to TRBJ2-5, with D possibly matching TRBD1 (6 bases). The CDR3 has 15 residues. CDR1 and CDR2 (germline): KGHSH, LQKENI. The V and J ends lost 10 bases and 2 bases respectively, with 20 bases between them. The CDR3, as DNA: TGTGCCACCGGGACCATTAACAGGGCACAAGAGACCCAGTACTTC. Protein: CATGTINRAQETQYF.

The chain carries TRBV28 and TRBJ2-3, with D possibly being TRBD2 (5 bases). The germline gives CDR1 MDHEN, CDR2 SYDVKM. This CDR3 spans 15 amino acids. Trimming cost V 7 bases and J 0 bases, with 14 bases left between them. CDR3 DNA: TGTGCCAGCAACCGGCCAGCGGCTAGCACAGATACGCAGTATTTT. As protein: CASNRPAASTDTQYF.

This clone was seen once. CDR3 bases: TGTGCCAGTAGTCCCAACACTGCCGGCACTGAAGCTTTCTTT. Residues: CASSPNTAGTEAFF. The chain combines TRBV19 with TRBJ1-1; D gene uncertain. The CDR3 extends over 14 amino acids. Trimming stripped 5 bases from V and 4 bases from J, with 14 bases between. Germline V gene sequence: CDR1 LNHDA, CDR2 SQIVND (reference sequence).

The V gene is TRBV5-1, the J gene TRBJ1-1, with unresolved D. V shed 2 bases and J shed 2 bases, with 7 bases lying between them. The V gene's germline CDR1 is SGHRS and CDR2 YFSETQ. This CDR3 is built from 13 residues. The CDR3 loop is CASSLNSNTEAFF. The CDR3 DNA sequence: TGCGCCAGCAGCTTAAACTCCAACACTGAAGCTTTCTTT.

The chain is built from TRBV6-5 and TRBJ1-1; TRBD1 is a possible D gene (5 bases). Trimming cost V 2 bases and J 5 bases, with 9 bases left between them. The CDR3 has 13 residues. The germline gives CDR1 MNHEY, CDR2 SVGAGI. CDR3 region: CASSYREGTEAFF. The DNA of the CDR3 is TGTGCCAGCAGTTACAGGGAGGGGACTGAAGCTTTCTTT.

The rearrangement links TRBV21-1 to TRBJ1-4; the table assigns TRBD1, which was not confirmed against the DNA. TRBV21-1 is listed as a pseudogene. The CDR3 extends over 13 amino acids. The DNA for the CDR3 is TGTGCCAGCGAGGGGGCTATCCGGGAAAAACTGTTTTTT. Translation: CASEGAIREKLFF.

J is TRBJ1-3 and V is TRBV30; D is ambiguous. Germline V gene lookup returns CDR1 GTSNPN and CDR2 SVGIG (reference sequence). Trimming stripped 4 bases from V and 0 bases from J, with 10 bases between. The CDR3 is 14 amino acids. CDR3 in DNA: TGTGCCTGGATGTTAGGCTTCTCTGGAAACACCATATATTTT. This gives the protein CAWMLGFSGNTIYF.

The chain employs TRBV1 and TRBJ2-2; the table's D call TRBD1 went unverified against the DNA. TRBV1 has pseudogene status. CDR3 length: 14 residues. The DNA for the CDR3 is TGCACCAGCAGCCAAGATCAGGGCACCGGGGAGCTGTTTTTT. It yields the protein CTSSQDQGTGELFF.

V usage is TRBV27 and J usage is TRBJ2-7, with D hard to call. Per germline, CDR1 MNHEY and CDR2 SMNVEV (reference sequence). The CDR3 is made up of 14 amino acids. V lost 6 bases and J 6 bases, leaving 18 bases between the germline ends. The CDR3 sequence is CASSRSSTRLEQYF. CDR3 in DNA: TGTGCCAGCAGCCGGAGTTCAACCCGCCTCGAGCAGTACTTC.